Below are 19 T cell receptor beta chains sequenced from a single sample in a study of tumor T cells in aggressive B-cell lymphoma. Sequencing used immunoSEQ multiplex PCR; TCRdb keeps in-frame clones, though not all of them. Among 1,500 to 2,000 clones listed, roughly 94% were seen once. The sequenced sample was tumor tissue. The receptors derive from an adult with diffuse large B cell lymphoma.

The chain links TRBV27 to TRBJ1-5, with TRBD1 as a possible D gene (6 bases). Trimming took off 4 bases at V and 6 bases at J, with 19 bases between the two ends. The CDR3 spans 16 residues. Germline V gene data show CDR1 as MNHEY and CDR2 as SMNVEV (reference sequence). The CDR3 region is CASSSSVKAGAQPQHF. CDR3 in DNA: TGTGCCAGCAGTTCTTCCGTTAAAGCAGGGGCTCAGCCCCAGCATTTT.

CDR3 sequence: CASSKSWNTEAFF. In DNA, the CDR3 is TGTGCCAGCAGCAAAAGCTGGAACACTGAAGCTTTCTTT. This chain joins TRBV7-3 and TRBJ1-1; D is ambiguous. V lost 5 bases to trimming and J lost 1 base, with 8 bases between them. The CDR3 length is 13 residues. Germline CDR1 is SGHTA and CDR2 is FQGTGA.

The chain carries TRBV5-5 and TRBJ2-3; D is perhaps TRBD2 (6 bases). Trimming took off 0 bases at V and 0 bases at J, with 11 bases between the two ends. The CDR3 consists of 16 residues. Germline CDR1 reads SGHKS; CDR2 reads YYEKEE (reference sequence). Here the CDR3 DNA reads TGTGCCAGCAGCTTGGGCCCAGCGGGTAGCACAGATACGCAGTATTTT. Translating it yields CASSLGPAGSTDTQYF.

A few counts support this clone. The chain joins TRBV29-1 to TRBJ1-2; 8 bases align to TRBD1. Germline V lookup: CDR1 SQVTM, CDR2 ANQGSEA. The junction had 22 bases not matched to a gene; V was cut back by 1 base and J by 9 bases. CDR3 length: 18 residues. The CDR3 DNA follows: TGCAGCGTTGAAGGGACGGTGAATGAGGACAGGGCTTATGGTAGCTACACCTTC. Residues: CSVEGTVNEDRAYGSYTF.

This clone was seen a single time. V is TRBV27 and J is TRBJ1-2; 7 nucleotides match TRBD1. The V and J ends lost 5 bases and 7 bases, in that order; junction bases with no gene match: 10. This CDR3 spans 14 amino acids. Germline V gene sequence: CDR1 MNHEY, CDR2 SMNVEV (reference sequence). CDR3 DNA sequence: TGTGCCAGCAGTCCCTACAGGGGTGGGACTGGCTACACCTTC. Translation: CASSPYRGGTGYTF.

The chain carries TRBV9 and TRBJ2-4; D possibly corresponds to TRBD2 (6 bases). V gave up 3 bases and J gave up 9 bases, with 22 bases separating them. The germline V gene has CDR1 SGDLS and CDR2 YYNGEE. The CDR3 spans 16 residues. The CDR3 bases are TGTGCCAGCAGCGCCCGGGGCGGGAACGAAGCTAGCATTCAGTACTTC. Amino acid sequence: CASSARGGNEASIQYF.

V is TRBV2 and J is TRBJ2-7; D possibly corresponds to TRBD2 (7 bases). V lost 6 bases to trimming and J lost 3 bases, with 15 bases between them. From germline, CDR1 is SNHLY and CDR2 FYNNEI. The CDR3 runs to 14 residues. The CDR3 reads CASRARGARYEQYF. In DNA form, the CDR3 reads TGTGCCAGCAGGGCCCGGGGGGCTCGCTACGAGCAGTACTTC.

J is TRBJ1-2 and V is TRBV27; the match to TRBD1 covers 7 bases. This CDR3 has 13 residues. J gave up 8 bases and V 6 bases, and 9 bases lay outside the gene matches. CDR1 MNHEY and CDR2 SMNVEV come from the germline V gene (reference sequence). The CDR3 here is CASRLTGTKGYTF. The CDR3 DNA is TGTGCCAGCAGGTTGACAGGGACGAAAGGCTACACCTTC.

The CDR3, as DNA: TGTGCCAGCAGCTTAACGGCGGGGAGCGAGCAGTACTTC. Translating gives CASSLTAGSEQYF. V and J are TRBV7-3 and TRBJ2-7; the D gene is possibly TRBD2 (6 bases). The V end was cut by 0 bases, the J end by 6 bases, with 9 bases between. The CDR3 loop spans 13 amino acids. CDR1 is SGHTA, CDR2 FQGTGA, per germline.

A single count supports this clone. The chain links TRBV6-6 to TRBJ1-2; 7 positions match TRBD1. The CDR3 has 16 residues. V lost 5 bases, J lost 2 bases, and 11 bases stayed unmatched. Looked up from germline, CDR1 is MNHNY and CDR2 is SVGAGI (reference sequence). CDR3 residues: CASSPGTARLNYGYTF. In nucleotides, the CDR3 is TGTGCCAGCAGTCCAGGGACAGCACGTCTCAACTATGGCTACACCTTC.

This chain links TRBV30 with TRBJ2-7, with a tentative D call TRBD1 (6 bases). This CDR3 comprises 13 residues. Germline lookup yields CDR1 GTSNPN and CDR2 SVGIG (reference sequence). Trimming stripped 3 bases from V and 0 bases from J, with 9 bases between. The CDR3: CAWSRQDSYEQYF. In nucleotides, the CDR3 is TGTGCCTGGAGCAGACAGGACTCCTACGAGCAGTACTTC.

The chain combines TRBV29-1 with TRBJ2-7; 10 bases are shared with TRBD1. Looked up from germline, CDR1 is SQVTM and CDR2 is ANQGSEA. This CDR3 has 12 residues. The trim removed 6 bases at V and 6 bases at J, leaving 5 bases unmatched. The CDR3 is CSVQTGGAEQYF. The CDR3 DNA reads TGCAGCGTCCAGACAGGGGGCGCCGAGCAGTACTTC.

This CDR3 reads CASSFTSGYTDTQYF. CDR3 bases: TGTGCCAGCAGCTTTACTAGCGGATACACAGATACGCAGTATTTT. This chain uses TRBV5-4 with TRBJ2-3, with 8 bases matching TRBD2. J was trimmed by 2 bases and V by 2 bases; bases with no gene match: 4. CDR3 length: 15 residues. CDR1 is SGHNT and CDR2 is YYREEE in the germline V gene (reference sequence).

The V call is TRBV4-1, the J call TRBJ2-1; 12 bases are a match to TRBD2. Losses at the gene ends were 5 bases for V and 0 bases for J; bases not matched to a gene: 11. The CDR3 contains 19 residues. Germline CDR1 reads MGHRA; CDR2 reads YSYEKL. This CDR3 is CASSIPLAGGRHSYNEQFF. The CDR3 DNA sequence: TGCGCCAGCAGCATCCCACTAGCGGGAGGCCGCCACTCCTACAATGAGCAGTTCTTC.

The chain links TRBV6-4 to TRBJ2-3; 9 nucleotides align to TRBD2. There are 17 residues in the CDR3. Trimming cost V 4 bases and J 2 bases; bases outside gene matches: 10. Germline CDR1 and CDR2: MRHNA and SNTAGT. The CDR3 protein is CASSGNSGGPPTDTQYF. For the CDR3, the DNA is TGTGCCAGCAGTGGAAATAGCGGGGGACCCCCCACAGATACGCAGTATTTT.

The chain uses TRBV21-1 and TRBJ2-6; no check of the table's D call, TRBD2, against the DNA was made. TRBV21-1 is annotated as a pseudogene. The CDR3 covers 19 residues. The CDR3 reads CASSLKTSGGDSGANALTF. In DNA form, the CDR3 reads TGTGCCAGCAGCCTGAAGACTAGCGGGGGTGACTCTGGGGCCAACGCCCTGACTTTC.

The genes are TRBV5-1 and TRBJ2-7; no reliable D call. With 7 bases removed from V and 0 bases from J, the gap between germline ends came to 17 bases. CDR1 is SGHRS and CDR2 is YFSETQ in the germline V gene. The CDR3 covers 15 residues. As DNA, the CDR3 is TGCGCCAGCGGCCGAACCGGGTCCAACTCCTACGAGCAGTACTTC. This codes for CASGRTGSNSYEQYF. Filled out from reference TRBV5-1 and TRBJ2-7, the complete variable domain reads KAGVTQTPRYLIKTRGQQVTLSCSPISGHRSVSWYQQTPGQGLQFLFEYFSETQRNKGNFPGRFSGRQFSNSRSEMNVSTLELGDSALYLCASGRTGSNSYEQYFGPGTRLTVT.

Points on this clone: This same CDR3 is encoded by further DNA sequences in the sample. Written as DNA, the CDR3 is TGCAGCGTTGGCGGGGCGAACACTGAGGCCTTCTTT. The encoded protein is CSVGGANTEAFF. This chain links TRBV29-1 with TRBJ1-1; tentative D call: TRBD1 (5 bases). Germline CDR1 is SQVTM and CDR2 is ANQGSEA. V was pared by 4 bases and J by 14 bases, with 20 bases between. The CDR3 runs 12 residues.

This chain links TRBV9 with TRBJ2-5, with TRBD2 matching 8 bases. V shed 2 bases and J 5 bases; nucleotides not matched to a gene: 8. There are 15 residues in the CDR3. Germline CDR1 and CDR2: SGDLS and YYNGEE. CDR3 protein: CASSVAPQRGETQYF. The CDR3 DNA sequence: TGTGCCAGCAGCGTGGCACCCCAGCGGGGGGAGACCCAGTACTTC. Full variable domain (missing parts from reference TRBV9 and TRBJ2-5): DSGVTQTPKHLITATGQRVTLRCSPRSGDLSVYWYQQSLDQGLQFLIQYYNGEERAKGNILERFSAQQFPDLHSELNLSSLELGDSALYFCASSVAPQRGETQYFGPGTRLLVL.